Detailed here is one TCR beta chain. Its antigen remains unknown. This entry is derived from a study of OX40 agonist ivuxolimab in advanced cancers. Study at large: Clinicians treated patients with ivuxolimab, an agonistic anti-OX40 (CD134) antibody. Prior anti-PD-1, anti-PD-L1 or anti-CTLA-4 therapy was allowed; approximately 41% had some. Whole-study findings and limits: Antigen specificity of clonally expanded peripheral T cells was not established.

Libraries were prepared by immunoSEQ multiplex PCR; TCRdb keeps only in-frame clonotypes and omits some of them. The sample yields around 64,000 clones, 90% to 95% seen once. Trimming took 0 bases from V and 11 from J, leaving 10 bases between them. The germline gives CDR1 PRHDT, CDR2 FYEKMQ (reference sequence). The CDR3 spans 12 residues. The chain uses TRBV13 and TRBJ2-5; D possibly corresponds to TRBD2 (6 bases). The sample was CD4+ or CD8+ T cells sorted from blood, taken in a trial of the OX40 agonist ivuxolimab. This receptor was identified in an adult with an advanced solid tumor such as melanoma, head and neck, liver or kidney cancer. The CDR3 DNA reads TGTGCCAGCAGCTTAGGCATAGGAGGGCAGTACTTC. It encodes CASSLGIGGQYF.